This T cell receptor (beta chain) comes out of a study of blood T cell repertoires in COVID-19. Study-level information: Researchers got acute and convalescent COVID-19 samples from the United States, Italy and Spain. T cells, B-cell-depleted T cells, or PBMCs supplied cDNA or gDNA.

In germline, CDR1 is MGHRA, CDR2 YSYEKL. The CDR3 contains 17 residues. V gave up 3 bases and J gave up 7 bases, with 24 bases separating them. The sample holds one count of this clone. Clones were sequenced by immunoSEQ multiplex PCR, and TCRdb holds only the in-frame ones, with some missing. The sample yields 350,000 to 450,000 clones, about 89% seen once. The sequencing input was peripheral blood. The chain uses TRBV4-1 and TRBJ1-2; D not certain. This sequence was found in a man aged 40-49 years with acute or convalescent COVID-19. DNA for the CDR3: TGCGCCAGCAGCCACTTCATTATCGGAGGGATCAGTGGTGGCTACACCTTC. It encodes CASSHFIIGGISGGYTF.